These 4 T cell receptor beta chains came from one sample sequenced in a study of shared clonotypes between healthy human individuals. Using immunoSEQ multiplex PCR, the repertoire was profiled, and TCRdb retains in-frame clones only, with some absent. There are 600,000 to 750,000 clones in the sample; 60% to 80% occur only once, and around 1.8% lies in the top ten. Specimen: memory CD4+ T cells sorted from blood. Documented subset: CD45RA-negative fraction. The receptors derive from a woman aged 25 to 39 in good health.

The CDR3 nucleotides are TGTGCCAGCAGCATTGGGGGGGACTACAATGAGCAGTTCTTC. This encodes CASSIGGDYNEQFF. This chain links TRBV7-6 with TRBJ2-1, with 7 bases identical to TRBD2. This CDR3 has 14 residues. Per germline, CDR1 SGHVS and CDR2 FNYEAQ. Unmatched junction bases numbered 4, after V lost 5 bases and J lost 3 bases.

This clone came up a few times. The rearrangement links TRBV15 to TRBJ2-1; 12 bases are a match to TRBD2. Germline assignment: CDR1 LNHNV and CDR2 YYDKDF (reference sequence). CDR3 length equals 15 residues. Trimming took 0 bases from V and 9 from J; bases not matched to a gene: 3. CDR3 DNA sequence: TGTGCCACCAGCAGAGATTCTAGCGGGAGGGGTGAGCAGTTCTTC. As protein: CATSRDSSGRGEQFF.

The chain couples TRBV29-1 to TRBJ2-6, with unresolved D. The CDR3 is 13 amino acids. The germline V and J ends were trimmed by 6 bases and 3 bases, with 9 bases remaining between them. The germline gives CDR1 SQVTM, CDR2 ANQGSEA. CDR3: CSVATFGANVLTF. As DNA, the CDR3 is TGCAGCGTCGCCACCTTTGGGGCCAACGTCCTGACTTTC.

With respect to this clone: This CDR3 is also generated by other DNA sequences in the sample. The rearrangement uses TRBV7-2 and TRBJ2-1; D unresolved. Germline loops: CDR1 SGHTA, CDR2 FQGNSA. The CDR3 covers 11 residues. The V gene lost 5 bases and the J gene lost 4 bases, with 3 bases spanning the gap. CDR3 amino acids: CASSAYNEQFF. The CDR3 DNA reads TGTGCCAGCAGCGCTTACAATGAGCAGTTCTTC.